The rows below give T cell receptor beta chains drawn from one sample of a study of shared clonotypes between healthy human individuals. Clones were sequenced by immunoSEQ multiplex PCR, and TCRdb holds only the in-frame ones, with some missing. The top ten clones hold less than 0.55% of a sample with about 1.5 million clones, under 99% of them seen once. The sample consisted of naive CD4+ T cells sorted from blood. The receptors stem from a man aged 30 to 39 in good health. Both conserved end residues are trimmed from each CDR3. Fields, in order: V gene, clone size, D gene, CDR3 protein. The D gene is left open where the match is weak. Size is omitted from some rows. Given values are once, few, many or a class for expanded clones.

TRBV27 NA TRBD1 ASSPHRDRGFNEQY
TRBV5-1 NA TRBD2 ASSLVTGLAGGPFSLDEQF
TRBV2 NA NA ASSAELEGQY
TRBV7-8 once NA ASSLTLNTEAF
TRBV2 NA TRBD1 ASRGQGYYGYT
TRBV28 once NA ASSFPQTRAHTYEQY
TRBV5-1 NA NA ASSRPSPGDTQY
TRBV11-3 NA TRBD1 ASSAATGGGEQY
TRBV18 NA TRBD2 ASSPGLADTQY
TRBV7-8 NA TRBD2 ASSPSGLAPKGEQF
TRBV27 NA NA ASSFGGGRSEKLF
TRBV19 few NA ASSLTDTQY
TRBV5-4 NA NA ASSLVSPRGDTEAF
TRBV5-4 few TRBD1 ASSSPGQGSYNEQF
TRBV29-1 NA NA SASLTGPNEKLF
TRBV5-4 NA NA ASSGPAGFYEQY
TRBV28 NA NA ASSLDGITGELF
TRBV18 NA TRBD2 ASSILAGYNEQF
TRBV29-1 NA TRBD2 SHIGTSGNQETQY
TRBV7-2 NA TRBD1 ASRDRSSYEQY
TRBV27 NA TRBD1 ASRGDSGTQY
TRBV9 NA NA ASSVGGTLYEQY
TRBV5-1 NA NA ASSPLAVNEQF
TRBV11-3 once NA ASSLGNPDTQY